These 31 T cell receptor beta chains share one sample of origin, sequenced in a study of T cells after yellow fever vaccination. TCRdb re-analysed the 5' RACE reads in MiXCR, keeping a single row per CDR3 protein. The sample records roughly 32,000 distinct CDR3 sequences, 6.6% being singletons. The sequencing here drew on PBMCs, either bulk or a sorted T-cell subset (CD4+, CD8+, memory, or dextramer-sorted; not recorded which), taken on the day of the first yellow fever vaccination. These receptor sequences come from a young man who received the YFV17D yellow fever vaccine.

This clonotype was seen repeatedly, ten times or more. This chain uses TRBV20-1 with TRBJ1-5; D remains unclear. Looked up from germline, CDR1 is DFQATT and CDR2 is SNEGSKA (reference sequence). V dropped 3 bases and J dropped 3 bases, with 9 bases sitting between them. The CDR3 extends over 13 amino acids. This CDR3 is CSARWNLNQPQHF. The CDR3 region has the DNA TGCAGTGCTAGGTGGAACCTCAATCAGCCCCAGCATTTT.

This clonotype was observed at least ten times. The chain has TRBV20-1 and TRBJ1-3; TRBD1 might be the D (5 bases). The CDR3 has 14 amino acids. Trimming removed 6 bases at V and 0 bases at J, with 12 bases between. The germline V gene encodes CDR1 DFQATT and CDR2 SNEGSKA (reference sequence). CDR3 nucleotide sequence: TGCAGTGCAGGAGACAGCCACTCTGGAAACACCATATATTTT. This translates into CSAGDSHSGNTIYF.

In this sample, this clonotype turned up many times. A read error may account for a junction end that differs from germline. The chain employs TRBV12-3 or TRBV12-4 and TRBJ1-2; TRBD1 might be the D (5 bases). The CDR3 has 11 residues. The CDR3 reads CASSFTRDPSF. The CDR3, as DNA: TGTGCCAGCAGTTTCACCAGGGACCCGTCCTTC.

This clonotype has more than one count but fewer than ten. The gene calls are TRBV5-1 and TRBJ1-2; 12 nucleotides align to TRBD1. V gave up 4 bases and J gave up 7 bases; unmatched junction bases: 5. Germline CDR1 SGHRS, CDR2 YFSETQ. This CDR3 region has 14 residues. The CDR3 protein is CASSRGQGAGGYTF. Here the CDR3 DNA reads TGCGCCAGCAGCCGGGGACAGGGGGCAGGTGGCTACACCTTC.

CDR3 sequence reads: CASSLGTGEGDQPQHF. CDR3 in DNA: TGTGCCAGCAGCTTAGGAACAGGGGAGGGGGATCAGCCCCAGCATTTT. The rearrangement links TRBV7-2 to TRBJ1-5, with 7 bases fitting TRBD1. With V trimmed by 1 base and J by 5 bases, 8 bases remained unmatched. Germline loops: CDR1 SGHTA, CDR2 FQGNSA. The length of the CDR3 is 16 residues. The whole variable domain, remainder taken from reference TRBV7-2 and TRBJ1-5, is GAGVSQSPSNKVTEKGKDVELRCDPISGHTALYWYRQSLGQGLEFLIYFQGNSAPDKSGLPSDRFSAERTGGSVSTLTIQRTQQEDSAVYLCASSLGTGEGDQPQHFGDGTRLSIL.

This clonotype appeared many times. The chain links TRBV5-1 to TRBJ2-5, with 8 nucleotides matching TRBD1. V lost 4 bases to trimming and J lost 5 bases; unmatched junction nucleotides: 7. The CDR3 extends over 14 amino acids. Germline assignment: CDR1 SGHRS and CDR2 YFSETQ. The CDR3 protein is CASSAKTGVETQYF. The CDR3 DNA reads as TGCGCCAGCAGCGCAAAGACAGGGGTGGAGACCCAGTACTTC.

Points on this clonotype: This sequence may be a read error, since a much larger clone differs from it by one base. The V call is TRBV28, the J call TRBJ1-4; maybe TRBD1 (5 bases). In germline, CDR1 is MDHEN, CDR2 SYDVKM. This CDR3 region has 15 residues. V was shortened by 3 bases and J by 6 bases, with 14 bases between the two germline ends. CDR3 coding DNA: TGTGCCAGCAGTTTTATAGGGGCGACTCATGAAAAACTGTTTTTT. It codes for CASSFIGATHEKLFF.

This clonotype was seen at least ten times. The chain links TRBV28 to TRBJ1-5; D is perhaps TRBD1 (6 bases). V was pared by 8 bases and J by 4 bases, with 12 bases between. This CDR3 has 13 residues. Germline values: CDR1 MDHEN, CDR2 SYDVKM. The CDR3 sequence is CASHQTGNQPQHF. Here the CDR3 DNA reads TGTGCCAGCCACCAAACAGGGAATCAGCCCCAGCATTTT.

This clonotype appeared many times. The gene calls are TRBV20-1 and TRBJ2-1; TRBD2 matches at 8 bases. This CDR3 contains 14 residues. The V gene end was trimmed by 7 bases and the J gene end by 4 bases; junction bases not matched to a gene: 9. The germline gives CDR1 DFQATT, CDR2 SNEGSKA (reference sequence). CDR3 nucleotides: TGCAGTGTTCCCGGGACTAGTGATTACAATGAGCAGTTCTTC. Translated: CSVPGTSDYNEQFF.

This clonotype was counted ten times or more. The V and J genes are TRBV9 and TRBJ1-2; TRBD1 might be the D (5 bases). The CDR3 is made up of 15 amino acids. Germline V gene data show CDR1 as SGDLS and CDR2 as YYNGEE. V lost 1 base, J lost 5 bases, and 15 bases lay in between. CDR3 in DNA: TGTGCCAGCAGCGTAAGCCCACAGGCGTATTATGGCTACACCTTC. Residues: CASSVSPQAYYGYTF.

Many counts were recorded for this clonotype. The chain is built from TRBV12-3 or TRBV12-4 and TRBJ1-1; 8 bases are a match to TRBD1. CDR3 length: 12 residues. With V trimmed by 8 bases and J by 3 bases, 2 bases remained unmatched. The CDR3 DNA reads TGTGCCAGCGCAGGGGGCTACACTGAAGCTTTCTTT. This codes for CASAGGYTEAFF.

At least ten counts were recorded for this clonotype. The rearrangement links TRBV7-2 to TRBJ2-3, with 7 positions matching TRBD1. Germline-derived CDR1 and CDR2 are SGHTA and FQGNSA. CDR3 length equals 15 residues. V lost 4 bases to trimming and J lost 0 bases; unmatched junction nucleotides: 4. The CDR3 is CASSWPGQSTDTQYF. The CDR3 coding sequence is TGTGCCAGCAGCTGGCCGGGACAGAGCACAGATACGCAGTATTTT.

This clonotype was counted at least ten times. The chain couples TRBV28 to TRBJ1-2; 11 bases align to TRBD1. The V segment lost 4 bases and the J segment 7 bases; nucleotides outside the gene matches: 8. CDR1 and CDR2 (germline): MDHEN, SYDVKM. The CDR3 length is 15 residues. CDR3 sequence reads: CASSSPGTGGFGYTF. The CDR3, as DNA: TGTGCCAGCAGTTCCCCAGGGACAGGGGGATTTGGCTACACCTTC.

There are many counts of this clonotype. This chain joins TRBV6-5 and TRBJ2-2; 7 bases agree with TRBD1. The length of the CDR3 is 17 residues. Trimming took 0 bases from V and 6 from J; bases not matched to a gene: 10. Germline values: CDR1 MNHEY, CDR2 SVGAGI. CDR3 residues: CASSYSPDRALAGELFF. DNA for the CDR3: TGTGCCAGCAGTTACTCCCCTGACAGGGCTTTAGCCGGGGAGCTGTTTTTT.

This clonotype was seen repeatedly, ten times or more. The chain is built from TRBV6-6 and TRBJ2-6; no firm D call. The germline gives CDR1 MNHNY, CDR2 SVGAGI (reference sequence). This CDR3 region has 12 residues. The CDR3 bases are TGTGCAGGCGGCTCTGGGGCCAACGTCCTGACTTTC. Protein: CAGGSGANVLTF.

Only a few counts were recorded for this clonotype. This sequence joins TRBV7-6 and TRBJ2-5; D is ambiguous. Germline-derived CDR1 and CDR2 are SGHVS and FNYEAQ. V was shortened by 7 bases and J by 2 bases, with 11 bases between the two germline ends. This CDR3 contains 13 residues. CDR3: CASTFRQQETQYF. The CDR3 bases are TGTGCCAGCACGTTCAGGCAACAAGAGACCCAGTACTTC. The variable domain in full, with the rest retrieved from reference TRBV7-6 and TRBJ2-5, is GAGVSQSPRYKVTKRGQDVALRCDPISGHVSLYWYRQALGQGPEFLTYFNYEAQQDKSGLPNDRFSAERPEGSISTLTIQRTEQRDSAMYRCASTFRQQETQYFGPGTRLLVL.

This clonotype showed up many times. The chain has TRBV11-2 and TRBJ2-5; weak D call: TRBD1 (6 bases). CDR1 is SGHAT, CDR2 FQNNGV, per germline. The CDR3 totals 13 residues. V lost 5 bases, J lost 5 bases, and 12 bases lay in between. Written as DNA, the CDR3 is TGTGCCAGCAGCCCCCCAGGGGTGGAGACCCAGTACTTC. It encodes CASSPPGVETQYF.

This chain uses TRBV7-2 with TRBJ1-3, with D maybe TRBD1 (5 bases). The CDR3 loop spans 15 amino acids. Germline values: CDR1 SGHTA, CDR2 FQGNSA. V lost 4 bases to trimming and J lost 3 bases, with 13 bases between them. CDR3 bases: TGTGCCAGCAGCTCAGATGGGGGTGGTGGAAACACCATATATTTT. Encoded protein: CASSSDGGGGNTIYF. Together with reference TRBV7-2 and TRBJ1-3, the CDR3 gives the full variable domain: GAGVSQSPSNKVTEKGKDVELRCDPISGHTALYWYRQSLGQGLEFLIYFQGNSAPDKSGLPSDRFSAERTGGSVSTLTIQRTQQEDSAVYLCASSSDGGGGNTIYFGEGSWLTVV.

The chain uses TRBV7-2 and TRBJ1-5, with no clear D. V was clipped by 4 bases and J by 4 bases, with 8 bases between them. CDR1 is SGHTA, CDR2 FQGNSA, per germline. This CDR3 has 13 amino acids. DNA of the CDR3: TGTGCCAGCAGCTACGAACTAAATCAGCCCCAGCATTTT. It encodes CASSYELNQPQHF. Supplemented by reference TRBV7-2 and TRBJ1-5, the full variable domain reads GAGVSQSPSNKVTEKGKDVELRCDPISGHTALYWYRQSLGQGLEFLIYFQGNSAPDKSGLPSDRFSAERTGGSVSTLTIQRTQQEDSAVYLCASSYELNQPQHFGDGTRLSIL.

This clonotype was counted ten times or more. The chain combines TRBV6-2 or TRBV6-3 with TRBJ2-3, with 7 bases fitting TRBD2. There are 18 residues in the CDR3. J lost 4 bases, V lost 0 bases, and 13 bases had no gene match. Germline loops: CDR1 MNHEY, CDR2 SVGEGT. CDR3 region: CASSYSRLAVKNSDTQYF. In DNA form, the CDR3 reads TGTGCCAGCAGTTACTCGAGGCTAGCGGTTAAGAATTCAGATACGCAGTATTTT.

Ten or more counts support this clonotype. The genes are TRBV7-9 and TRBJ2-3; 7 bases align to TRBD1. Germline CDR1 reads SEHNR; CDR2 reads FQNEAQ (reference sequence). With 5 bases clipped from V and 4 bases from J, the junction kept 15 bases outside the gene matches. This CDR3 has 17 amino acids. The CDR3 bases are TGTGCCAGCAGCCCAAGGGGACAGCTGGGGATTCCAGATACGCAGTATTTT. The encoded protein is CASSPRGQLGIPDTQYF.

The V gene is TRBV19, the J gene TRBJ1-2; D uncertain. The CDR3 loop spans 12 amino acids. Trimming stripped 2 bases from V and 5 bases from J, with 6 bases between. CDR1 is LNHDA and CDR2 is SQIVND in the germline V gene (reference sequence). CDR3 residues: CASSIRSYGYTF. The CDR3 coding sequence is TGTGCCAGTAGTATACGGTCGTATGGCTACACCTTC.

This clonotype was recorded many times. This rearrangement joins TRBV6-5 to TRBJ2-7, with 11 bases aligning to TRBD1. This CDR3 has 16 amino acids. V lost 6 bases, J lost 0 bases, and 7 bases stayed unmatched. Germline lookup yields CDR1 MNHEY and CDR2 SVGAGI. Here the CDR3 DNA reads TGTGCCAGCAGACCTTCCGGGACAGGGGGCTCCTACGAGCAGTACGTC. Translated: CASRPSGTGGSYEQYV.

This clonotype was seen repeatedly, ten times or more. The V call is TRBV7-2, the J call TRBJ1-5; the D gene is possibly TRBD1 (6 bases). Trimming took 8 bases from V and 4 from J, leaving 15 bases between them. Germline V lookup: CDR1 SGHTA, CDR2 FQGNSA. The CDR3 is made up of 14 amino acids. CDR3 loop: CASGRDITNQPQHF. The CDR3 coding sequence is TGTGCCAGCGGCCGGGACATTACAAATCAGCCCCAGCATTTT.

This clonotype was recorded many times. This chain uses TRBV4-2 with TRBJ2-2; 13 nucleotides match TRBD2. Germline V lookup: CDR1 LGHNA, CDR2 YNFKEQ. The V and J ends lost 4 bases and 6 bases, in that order; junction bases with no gene match: 2. The CDR3 runs to 15 residues. CDR3: CASSPTSGGPGELFF. In DNA, the CDR3 is TGTGCCAGCAGCCCGACTAGCGGGGGGCCCGGGGAGCTGTTTTTT.

This clonotype was seen a few times. The rearrangement links TRBV19 to TRBJ1-5; 9 positions agree with TRBD1. CDR3 size: 13 residues. Germline V CDR1 and CDR2: LNHDA, SQIVND (reference sequence). J lost 7 bases, V lost 5 bases, and 3 bases had no gene match. For the CDR3, the DNA is TGTGCCAGTAGTGCACAGGGGGCCCAGCCCCAGCATTTT. Protein product: CASSAQGAQPQHF.

This clonotype has ten or more counts. The V call is TRBV30, the J call TRBJ1-2; 7 bases fit TRBD1. The V and J ends lost 2 bases and 13 bases, in that order; junction bases with no gene match: 7. The CDR3 spans 11 residues. CDR1 and CDR2 from the germline V gene are GTSNPN and SVGIG (reference sequence). CDR3 sequence reads: CAWSTGDRFTF. The CDR3 DNA reads TGTGCCTGGAGTACGGGGGACAGATTCACCTTC.

Notes on this clonotype: This clone may be a read error of a much larger clone one base away. The rearrangement links TRBV3-1 to TRBJ2-2; D is possibly TRBD2 (5 bases). This CDR3 comprises 15 residues. CDR1 is LGHDT and CDR2 is YNNKEL in the germline V gene (reference sequence). The CDR3 loop reads CATSRGEANTGELFF. In nucleotides, the CDR3 is TGTGCCACCAGCCGGGGTGAGGCGAACACCGGGGAGCTGTTTTTT. The full variable domain, completed using reference TRBV3-1 and TRBJ2-2, is DTAVSQTPKYLVTQMGNDKSIKCEQNLGHDTMYWYKQDSKKFLKIMFSYNNKELIINETVPNRFSPKSPDKAHLNLHINSLELGDSAVYFCATSRGEANTGELFFGEGSRLTVL.

This clonotype appeared many times. The chain links TRBV5-1 to TRBJ2-5; D uncertain. CDR1 and CDR2 (germline): SGHRS, YFSETQ. The CDR3 is 14 amino acids. With 0 bases removed from V and 5 bases from J, the gap between germline ends came to 11 bases. The CDR3 DNA sequence: TGCGCCAGCAGCTTGGTGCCAGACGATGAGACCCAGTACTTC. Encoded protein: CASSLVPDDETQYF.

The table lists this clonotype with many counts. In DNA form, the CDR3 reads TGTGCCAGCAGTTACACTAGGTTCCTCCTCTCTGGGGCCAACGTCCTGACTTTC. As protein: CASSYTRFLLSGANVLTF. The V gene is TRBV6-2 or TRBV6-3, the J gene TRBJ2-6; D is perhaps TRBD2 (5 bases). Germline CDR1 and CDR2: MNHEY and SVGEGT. Trimming pared 2 bases from V and 0 bases from J, leaving 14 bases between. The CDR3 is made up of 18 amino acids.

This clonotype has only one observation. The chain carries TRBV6-2 or TRBV6-3 and TRBJ2-7; 7 nucleotides match TRBD2. Germline assignment: CDR1 MNHEY and CDR2 SVGEGT. This CDR3 region has 12 residues. The CDR3 here is CASGDNRDYMNV. The CDR3 DNA is TGTGCCAGCGGAGACAACCGGGACTACATGAACGTC.